This T cell receptor (beta chain) stems from a study of human T cells and chemical hapten exposure. For the study at large: TCR yields differed between samples (mainly from small differences in pooled library volume). Findings and limits, study-wide: Among TCRs, those above 1 in 1000 frequency were unaffected by DPC sensitization.

Total RNA was isolated from whole blood that had not been fractionated. Note on this clonotype: The antigen is unknown.

It was the library that attached unique molecular identifiers to individual cDNA molecules. TCRdb ran MiXCR on the reads and lists one entry per CDR3 protein. The sample contains about 120,000 distinct CDR3 sequences, roughly 8.5% of which appear only once. The clonotype was recovered from a human donor in good health. Some clones in this sample may be carry-over from other donors' samples. The specimen was whole blood.

The CDR3 loop reads CASSPSRDGGVIYGYTF. The CDR3, as DNA: TGTGCCAGCAGTCCCTCCCGTGACGGGGGAGTGATCTATGGCTACACCTTC. The genes are TRBV12-3 or TRBV12-4 and TRBJ1-2; weak D call: TRBD1 (5 bases). The CDR3 has 17 amino acids. Trimming shortened V by 5 bases and J by 4 bases, and 23 bases separated the two germline ends.